In its sample, the clone carrying this TCR beta chain was seen a few times. The antigen remains undetermined. The data were taken from a study of cytotoxic CD8 clonotypes in ibrutinib-treated CLL. Trimming stripped 8 bases from V and 6 bases from J, with 8 bases between. Germline V lookup: CDR1 WSHSY, CDR2 SAAADI. The CDR3 sequence is 10 residues long. Sequencing used immunoSEQ multiplex PCR; TCRdb keeps in-frame clones, though not all of them. The sample records 120,000 to 150,000 clones, 77% being singletons. Findings and caveats of the study: Public clonotypes, an uncommon group, contracted or remained stable on treatment. Circulating CD8+ T-cell counts were tracked by baseline clonality, which exceeded that of age-matched healthy donors. Upon ibrutinib response clonality rose, and upon progression it fell back toward baseline.

About 1.9 micrograms of genomic DNA (from cryopreserved PBMCs) were used for TCR beta libraries. J is TRBJ2-7 and V is TRBV10-2; D call uncertain. Source: PBMCs, taken after 12 months of ibrutinib treatment. This clonotype was sampled from a human donor with chronic lymphocytic leukemia. The CDR3 is CASGQAEQYF. CDR3 nucleotides: TGCGCCAGCGGCCAGGCCGAGCAGTACTTC.